These T cell receptor beta chains were read from a single sample in a study of blood T cells in healthy people across ages. TCRdb itself ran the 5' RACE reads through MiXCR, one entry per CDR3 protein. The sample has hundreds of thousands of distinct CDR3 sequences, 58% seen once; the top ten hold approximately 37%. Sequencing was carried out using blood. Source of these receptors: a man aged 55 to 70 in good health. CDR3s leave out the opening cysteine and the closing phenylalanine or tryptophan. A D gene is named only where the DNA matches it firmly. Size is stated for part of the rows, as once, few or many counts, or as a class when the clone is expanded.

clone_size	v_call	d_call	j_call	cdr3_aa
NA	TRBV4-1	NA	TRBJ1-4	ASSPVGQGSEKLF
NA	TRBV25-1	TRBD1	TRBJ1-4	ASSEGQVPDEKLF
NA	TRBV3-1	NA	TRBJ2-1	ASSQIPFHEQF
NA	TRBV7-2	TRBD2	NA	ASSPSAGGQYEQY
few	TRBV9	NA	TRBJ2-1	ASSALAGNEQF
NA	TRBV5-1	NA	TRBJ2-6	ASSYLSGSGANVLT
NA	TRBV30	NA	NA	AWSRGVYEQY
few	TRBV20-1	TRBD2	TRBJ2-3	SARGLALDTQY
NA	TRBV2	TRBD2	TRBJ2-5	ASSGTRFEETQY
once	TRBV25-1	TRBD1	TRBJ1-1	ASSDSWGQLEAF
NA	TRBV6-1	NA	TRBJ1-4	ASREKEKLF
NA	TRBV7-2	NA	TRBJ2-7	ASSSQGLVSYEQY
NA	TRBV4-1	NA	TRBJ1-1	ASSPRQKSMNTGAF
NA	TRBV20-1	NA	TRBJ1-2	SDDSYGYT
NA	TRBV12-3/TRBV12-4	NA	NA	ASSLSPTPVPSEQY
once	TRBV6-1	TRBD1	TRBJ2-3	ASRDRGEDTQY
NA	TRBV7-2	TRBD2	TRBJ2-3	ASSVQFSGGGTDTQY
NA	TRBV29-1	NA	TRBJ2-5	SAGTPYNEQY
many	TRBV4-1	TRBD1	TRBJ2-5	ASSQTNRGSPKETQY
few	TRBV20-1	TRBD2	TRBJ2-1	SASSPSGAAGEQF
NA	TRBV29-1	TRBD2	TRBJ2-3	SVSSAGPDGNPNTDTQY
NA	TRBV6-1	NA	TRBJ2-1	ASIWASSYNEQF
NA	TRBV7-2	NA	TRBJ2-5	ASSLQERETQY
few	TRBV7-9	TRBD1	TRBJ2-1	ASSTGTGGNEQF
NA	TRBV3-1	TRBD2	TRBJ2-1	ASSHPGLAGRGWNEQF
NA	TRBV6-1	NA	TRBJ2-4	ASSMQGSRHIQY
few	TRBV5-1	TRBD1	TRBJ2-1	ASSLAEAGGNEQF
NA	TRBV18	TRBD1	TRBJ1-6	ASSPPQGTSPLH
few	TRBV4-1	TRBD1	TRBJ2-5	ASSQVGQGAWETQY
NA	TRBV18	TRBD1	TRBJ2-1	ASSPPSQGDNEQF
NA	TRBV20-1	TRBD1	NA	SAKDRVVQETQY
NA	TRBV3-1	NA	TRBJ2-1	ASSQVVLGGQF
few	TRBV9	TRBD2	TRBJ2-1	ASSVLAGSYNEQF
NA	TRBV9	TRBD2	NA	ASSVARLAGVGTQY
NA	TRBV29-1	NA	TRBJ2-1	SVKGQGGGNGQF
few	TRBV12-3/TRBV12-4	NA	TRBJ2-3	ASSATSRTSTDTQY
NA	TRBV5-8	NA	TRBJ1-1	ASSGNRVLNTEAF
NA	TRBV9	TRBD1	TRBJ2-7	ASSAGQPSYEQY
NA	TRBV20-1	TRBD2	TRBJ2-5	SAMTSGGLETQY
once	TRBV3-1	TRBD2	TRBJ2-1	ASSLAGERGNEQF
NA	TRBV2	NA	TRBJ2-2	ASNEGGGTGELF
NA	TRBV20-1	NA	TRBJ1-2	SARDVRTGAGGYT
NA	TRBV27	TRBD1	TRBJ1-5	ASSLLGGGQPQH
NA	TRBV27	TRBD2	TRBJ2-1	ASSVSGGAGAEQF
NA	TRBV4-2	NA	TRBJ2-5	ASSQVFQRETQY
many	TRBV5-1	NA	TRBJ2-7	ASSPTGPYEQY
NA	TRBV3-1	NA	TRBJ1-2	ASSQEGIYGYT
NA	TRBV12-5	NA	TRBJ2-2	ASGLPGRTGELF
NA	TRBV19	TRBD2	TRBJ2-3	ASKGLAGSTDTQY
NA	TRBV3-1	NA	NA	ASSPRAVFYEQY
few	TRBV10-3	TRBD1	TRBJ2-5	ATGTGGQKETQY